This T cell receptor beta chain emerged from a study of cytomegalovirus exposure and HLA in healthy donors. In the study overall: The roughly 670 first-cohort repertoires shared a platform with the approximately 120 validation repertoires, as reported in a later analysis.

In the case of this clone: Antigen: not known. One end of the junction varies from germline; a read error may be responsible.

The CDR3 totals 12 residues. CDR1 and CDR2 (germline): SEHNR, FQNEAQ (reference sequence). General observations from the study: There were 164 TCR beta chains listed as cytomegalovirus-associated. Most TCR sequences were uncommon, yet certain public TCRs appeared in many donors.

Produced via immunoSEQ multiplex PCR; TCRdb's table is partial and in-frame only. The data contain about 150,000 clones, approximately 93% of them singletons. This chain connects TRBV7-9 to TRBJ2-7; D perhaps matches TRBD1 (6 bases). The sequence came from a young man in good health and CMV-seronegative. Sequencing used PBMCs. CDR3 sequence (DNA): TGTGCCAGCAGCACATTCTCCTTGGACAGCCACTTC. Its protein is CASSTFSLDSHF.